The 12 T cell receptor beta chains below were found in one sample sequenced in a study of T cell clones after liver transplantation. Produced via immunoSEQ multiplex PCR; TCRdb's table is partial and in-frame only. The sample yields 68,000 or so clones, almost 95% seen once. Sample: CD4+ T cells from blood, taken about 26 months after liver transplant. The receptors stem from a human patient who received a liver transplant. Some T cells may originate from the graft donor.

V usage is TRBV27 and J usage is TRBJ1-2; the match to TRBD1 covers 8 bases. This CDR3 comprises 14 residues. The ends lost 6 bases at V and 6 bases at J; junction bases unmatched: 9. CDR1 is MNHEY, CDR2 SMNVEV, per germline (reference sequence). The DNA for the CDR3 is TGTGCCAGCAGACCGACAGGGGCTCGGGATGGCTACACCTTC. As protein: CASRPTGARDGYTF.

This clone was seen more than once but under ten times. J is TRBJ1-2 and V is TRBV28; 7 bases fit TRBD1. The V gene's germline CDR1 is MDHEN and CDR2 SYDVKM. The trim removed 7 bases at V and 1 base at J, leaving 9 bases unmatched. CDR3 length: 15 residues. CDR3 sequence: CASTPQAGGNYGYTF. Written as DNA, the CDR3 is TGTGCCAGCACCCCCCAGGCAGGGGGTAACTATGGCTACACCTTC.

The count of this clone is one. The V gene is TRBV6-4, the J gene TRBJ2-3, with D perhaps matching TRBD2 (5 bases). Germline values: CDR1 MRHNA, CDR2 SNTAGT. This CDR3 region has 15 residues. The V end was cut by 4 bases, the J end by 0 bases, with 11 bases between. CDR3 residues: CASSVTGISTDTQYF. CDR3 DNA: TGTGCCAGCAGTGTCACGGGAATTAGCACAGATACGCAGTATTTT.

This clone came up once. This sequence joins TRBV6-6 and TRBJ2-1, with D possibly TRBD2 on 5 matching bases. The ends were cut back, 6 bases at V and 4 bases at J, with 13 bases in the middle. This CDR3 has 14 amino acids. CDR1 is MNHNY and CDR2 is SVGAGI in the germline V gene (reference sequence). In nucleotides, the CDR3 is TGTGCCAGCAGAACAACCGGGGATTACAATGAGCAGTTCTTC. Residues: CASRTTGDYNEQFF.

This clone has more than one count but fewer than ten. The chain links TRBV10-1 to TRBJ1-3, with no clear D. Germline loops: CDR1 WNHNN, CDR2 SYGVQD (reference sequence). Trimming stripped 2 bases from V and 0 bases from J, with 5 bases between. The CDR3 covers 14 residues. This CDR3 reads CASSEGSSGNTIYF. CDR3 coding DNA: TGCGCCAGCAGTGAGGGGAGCTCTGGAAACACCATATATTTT.

The chain couples TRBV4-2 to TRBJ2-2; 9 bases are a match to TRBD2. Germline V lookup: CDR1 LGHNA, CDR2 YNFKEQ. CDR3 size: 16 residues. The J segment lost 2 bases and the V segment lost 2 bases, leaving 3 bases of the junction unmatched. The CDR3 sequence is CASSQNSGSNTGELFF. The CDR3 DNA reads TGTGCCAGCAGCCAAAATAGCGGGAGTAACACCGGGGAGCTGTTTTTT.

The V and J genes are TRBV29-1 and TRBJ2-1; D perhaps matches TRBD1 (5 bases). Germline V gene sequence: CDR1 SQVTM, CDR2 ANQGSEA. The CDR3 sequence is 11 residues long. This CDR3 is CMLRVYNEQFF. DNA for the CDR3: TGCATGCTCAGGGTCTACAATGAGCAGTTCTTC.

This clone was found once. J is TRBJ2-2 and V is TRBV19; 8 bases agree with TRBD1. V lost 6 bases and J lost 7; bases outside the gene matches: 7. CDR3 length equals 14 residues. Germline CDR1 LNHDA, CDR2 SQIVND (reference sequence). CDR3 DNA sequence: TGTGCCAGTAGAAACAGGGGGTACGGCGGGGAGCTGTTTTTT. Translation: CASRNRGYGGELFF.

The V gene is TRBV19, the J gene TRBJ1-5; D is possibly TRBD1 (6 bases). This CDR3 is built from 14 residues. CDR1 and CDR2 from the germline V gene are LNHDA and SQIVND (reference sequence). With 3 bases removed from V and 2 bases from J, the gap between germline ends came to 8 bases. CDR3 bases: TGTGCCAGTAGTATCCGACAGGGCAATCAGCCCCAGCATTTT. Its translation: CASSIRQGNQPQHF.

Here the CDR3 DNA reads TGTGCCAGCAGCCCCTGGAGGGATAATTCACCCCTCCACTTT. Its translation: CASSPWRDNSPLHF. The chain recombines TRBV6-5 with TRBJ1-6; unclear D gene. The germline V gene encodes CDR1 MNHEY and CDR2 SVGAGI. The CDR3 spans 14 residues. Trimming left V 6 bases short and J 5 bases short, with 11 bases between.

The chain carries TRBV7-9 and TRBJ1-1; perhaps TRBD1 as D (6 bases). The ends were cut back, 5 bases at V and 0 bases at J, with 16 bases in the middle. This CDR3 has 16 residues. Germline V gene lookup returns CDR1 SEHNR and CDR2 FQNEAQ (reference sequence). CDR3: CASSPRGAGMNTEAFF. The CDR3 DNA follows: TGTGCCAGCAGCCCGCGGGGGGCCGGAATGAACACTGAAGCTTTCTTT.

The chain joins TRBV2 to TRBJ2-5, with 8 bases identical to TRBD2. The CDR3 runs to 13 residues. Trimming took 6 bases from V and 4 from J; bases not matched to a gene: 4. Germline loops: CDR1 SNHLY, CDR2 FYNNEI. The CDR3 DNA is TGTGCCAGCAGCACGCTAGCGGGAGAGACCCAGTACTTC. As protein: CASSTLAGETQYF. The whole variable domain, remainder taken from reference TRBV2 and TRBJ2-5, is EPEVTQTPSHQVTQMGQEVILRCVPISNHLYFYWYRQILGQKVEFLVSFYNNEISEKSEIFDDQFSVERPDGSNFTLKIRSTKLEDSAMYFCASSTLAGETQYFGPGTRLLVL.